This T cell receptor (beta chain) was observed in a study of control samples from healthy donors and cancer patients. Germline assignment: CDR1 MNHEY and CDR2 SVGAGI. Trimming took off 0 bases at V and 4 bases at J, with 12 bases between the two ends. The CDR3 consists of 15 residues. Sequenced by immunoSEQ multiplex PCR; TCRdb stores in-frame clones only, minus some. This sample has 100,000 to 150,000 clones, with approximately 94% found just once. V usage is TRBV6-5 and J usage is TRBJ1-1; tentatively, D is TRBD1 (5 bases). The TCR originated in a young man in good health. The sequenced sample consisted of blood. This CDR3 reads CASSYSGTGGTEAFF. The DNA for the CDR3 is TGTGCCAGCAGTTACTCGGGGACGGGCGGCACTGAAGCTTTCTTT.